This T cell receptor beta chain was sequenced during a study of cytomegalovirus exposure and HLA in healthy donors. The CDR3 is 13 residues long. Germline assignment: CDR1 SNHLY and CDR2 FYNNEI. V was shortened by 2 bases and J by 5 bases, with 9 bases between the two germline ends. Study observations and caveats: DRB1 showed the most TCR associations and HLA-C the fewest in a later analysis, as rates varied by HLA locus.

Vbeta (60) and Jbeta (13) primers were used in the PCR. Assay used: immunoSEQ multiplex PCR; TCRdb lists only in-frame clones, some missing. The table includes 100,000 or so clones, approximately 82% detected once. A single count supports this clone. Its specificity is unknown. This chain joins TRBV2 and TRBJ1-1; D unresolved. The origin of this receptor is a man aged 40-55 years in good health and CMV-seropositive. The material sequenced was PBMCs. CDR3 DNA: TGTGCCAGCAGTGAACGGGGAAGGACTGAAGCTTTCTTT. This sequence encodes CASSERGRTEAFF.